The subject of this entry is one TCR beta chain. With UMIs, 5'RACE template switching was used to make TCR beta cDNA. One entry per CDR3 protein, without DNA, is what TCRdb gives after re-calling the 5' RACE reads. This sample's clone table lists 500,000 to 600,000 distinct CDR3 sequences. This sample stems from a study of T cells expressing NK-cell markers. The overall study: HCMV serostatus: seven of eight sequenced donors positive, one negative.

CDR3 length equals 14 residues. From germline, CDR1 is MNHEY and CDR2 SVGEGT. This sequence was found in a man aged 18 to 30 in good health. Specimen: blood T cells: a sorted CD56 or NKG2C T cell subset, CD4+ or CD8+ T cells, or bulk PBMC T cells (not recorded which). This sequence joins TRBV6-2 or TRBV6-3 and TRBJ2-1; the TCRdb call, TRBD1, lacks DNA for checking. The CDR3 is CASAGGPSYNEQFF.